This record concerns one T cell receptor beta chain sequence. This receptor's antigen is unknown. No clone much larger than this one lies a single base away; base qualities are absent. The data were taken from a study of T-cell memory formation after mild COVID-19 (dated by TCRdb to the early 2020s). The study in broad terms: TCR sequence clusters from the two donors were found to be largely donor specific. In a couple of donors, T-cell clones that expanded and contracted after mild COVID-19 were followed by sequencing TCRalpha and TCRbeta repertoires longitudinally. Two young, previously healthy adult volunteers, one female and one male, were included in the cohort.

The cysteine opens and the phenylalanine closes a CDR3 of 15 amino acids. Here the CDR3 DNA is all that survives: 45 bases in frame from base 1. The germline V gene (reference sequence) yields MNHNY for CDR1 and SVGAGI for CDR2. Trimming costs V 5 bases and J 2 bases, and their ends lie 15 bases apart. The listed sequencing device is Illumina NovaSeq 6000. cDNA libraries for TCRalpha and TCRbeta were prepared by 5'RACE using constant-segment primers, with sample barcodes and unique molecular identifiers added. Trizol reagent was used to extract RNA from every sample. The libraries were amplified in two PCR steps, and the second step added a second sample barcode and Illumina TruSeq adapters. Sequencing of the libraries was done on an Illumina NovaSeq, producing 2 x 150 bp paired-end reads. The authors' pipeline ran thus. The reads were demultiplexed and collapsed into UMI-guided consensus sequences using migec v1.2.7. Using mixcr v2.1.11, UMI consensuses were aligned to TRA and TRB V and J templates and then assembled into clonotypes. Expanded or contracted clonotypes were those called significant by both edgeR and NoisET, with noise models trained on biological replicates. For edgeR calls, the cutoffs were a false discovery rate-adjusted p below 0.01 and a log2 fold-change threshold of 1. PCA with hierarchical clustering of max-normalized trajectories of the 1000 most abundant clonotypes was used as exploratory dynamics analysis. Each responding clone was given a CD4 or CD8 phenotype based on the CD4+ and CD8+ repertoires, which had been sequenced separately. Using fastp trimming at Q25 and MiXCR clonotype assembly, TCRdb reanalyzed the public sequencing data and kept in-frame beta chains. Rows are unified per CDR3 protein, each entry keeping the most common DNA and genes. These V and J calls originate from TCRdb's pipeline instead of the authors' own analysis. This sample has around 45,000 distinct CDR3 sequences in its table, and roughly 9% of those were observed once. The ten largest clones capture 12% of the sample.

Study-level results and caveats: Some responding clones were found in pre-infection memory, which suggests that pre-existing cross-reactive memory T cells took part in the SARS-CoV-2 response. Only a couple of mild cases were covered by the study, and larger cohorts that include severe cases with pre-infection samples were considered necessary. Contracting CD4+ clones turned up mainly in the CM and EM memory subsets, whereas EMRA was where CD8+ clones were enriched. The second-wave clones that peaked on day 37 were not confirmed to be SARS-CoV-2 specific. Balanced CD4/CD8 phenotypes were observed for clones contracting from day 15 to 85, whereas a bias towards CD4+ was observed for a second wave of clones expanding from day 15 to 37.

PBMCs were isolated by Ficoll-Paque density gradient centrifugation. The sample taken for sequencing was PBMCs or a T cell subset sorted from them (not recorded which). The sequence links TRBV6-6 to TRBJ2-5, with an unclear D gene assignment. This clonotype was sampled from an adult woman who had mild COVID-19 (a few samples of this study predate the infection). The sample titles of this study are shuffled in the database, so cell type and time point are left out; the donor was told from shared clones. The DNA is TGTGCCAGCAGTATTTCCCAAGGCCCACAAGAGACCCAGTACTTC. This codes for CASSISQGPQETQYF.